The subject of this entry is one T cell receptor (beta chain). Its target is unknown. Libraries were prepared by immunoSEQ multiplex PCR; TCRdb keeps only in-frame clonotypes and omits some of them. The table has some 2.1 million clones, over 85% seen once. This specimen comes from a study of shared clonotypes between healthy human individuals. Study-level points and caveats: The authors expected sequencing depth to affect clonotype sharing among donors. Across subsets, estimated richness was generally greater for naive than for memory populations.

V was shortened by 0 bases and J by 1 base, with 10 bases between the two germline ends. The CDR3 loop spans 15 amino acids. Germline V gene data show CDR1 as SGHRS and CDR2 as YFSETQ. Every donor, a Caucasian adult, lived in Nashville, Tennessee. This chain links TRBV5-1 with TRBJ2-5; D is undetermined. The sequenced sample was naive CD4+ T cells sorted from blood. As to subset: CD45RA+ positively selected. This TCR derives from a young man in good health. CDR3 bases: TGCGCCAGCAGCTTGGCGGCAGCCCTCCAAGAGACCCAGTACTTC. Its translation: CASSLAAALQETQYF.